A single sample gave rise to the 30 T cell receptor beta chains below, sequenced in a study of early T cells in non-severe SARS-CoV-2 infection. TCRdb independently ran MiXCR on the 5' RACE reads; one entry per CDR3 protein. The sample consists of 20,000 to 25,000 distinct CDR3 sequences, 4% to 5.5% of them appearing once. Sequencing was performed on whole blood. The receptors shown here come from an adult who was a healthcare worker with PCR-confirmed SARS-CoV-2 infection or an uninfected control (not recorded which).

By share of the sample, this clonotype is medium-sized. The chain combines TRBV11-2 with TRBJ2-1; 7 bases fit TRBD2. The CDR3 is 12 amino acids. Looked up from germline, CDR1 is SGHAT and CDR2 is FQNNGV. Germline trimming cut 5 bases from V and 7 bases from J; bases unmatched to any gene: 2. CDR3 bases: TGTGCCAGCAGCCAACTAGCGAATGAGCAGTTCTTC. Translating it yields CASSQLANEQFF. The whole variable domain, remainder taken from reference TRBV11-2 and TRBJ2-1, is EAGVAQSPRYKIIEKRQSVAFWCNPISGHATLYWYQQILGQGPKLLIQFQNNGVVDDSQLPKDRFSAERLKGVDSTLKIQPAKLEDSAVYLCASSQLANEQFFGPGTRLTVL.

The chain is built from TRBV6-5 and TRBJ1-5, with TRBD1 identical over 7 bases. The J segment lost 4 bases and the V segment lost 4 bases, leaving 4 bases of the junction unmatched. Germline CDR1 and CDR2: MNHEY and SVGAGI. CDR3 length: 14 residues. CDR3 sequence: CASSSLQGNQPQHF. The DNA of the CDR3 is TGTGCCAGCAGTTCCCTACAGGGGAATCAGCCCCAGCATTTT.

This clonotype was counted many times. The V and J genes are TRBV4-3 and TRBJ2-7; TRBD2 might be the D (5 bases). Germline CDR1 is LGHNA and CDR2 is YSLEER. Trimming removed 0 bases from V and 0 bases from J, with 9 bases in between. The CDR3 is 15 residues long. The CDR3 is CASSQEYGLSYEQYF. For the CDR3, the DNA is TGCGCCAGCAGCCAAGAGTACGGACTCTCCTACGAGCAGTACTTC.

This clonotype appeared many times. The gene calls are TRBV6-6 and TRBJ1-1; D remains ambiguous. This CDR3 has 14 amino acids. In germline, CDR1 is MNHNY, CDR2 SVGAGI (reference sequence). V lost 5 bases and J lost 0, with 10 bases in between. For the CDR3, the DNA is TGTGCCAGCAGTCGCGACATAATGAACACTGAAGCTTTCTTT. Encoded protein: CASSRDIMNTEAFF.

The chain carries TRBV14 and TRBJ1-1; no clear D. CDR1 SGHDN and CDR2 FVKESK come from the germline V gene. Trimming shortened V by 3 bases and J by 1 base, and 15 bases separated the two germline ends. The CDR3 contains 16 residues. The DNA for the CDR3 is TGTGCCAGCAGCCAGAGACACCTCCCGGGGAACACTGAAGCTTTCTTT. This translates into CASSQRHLPGNTEAFF.

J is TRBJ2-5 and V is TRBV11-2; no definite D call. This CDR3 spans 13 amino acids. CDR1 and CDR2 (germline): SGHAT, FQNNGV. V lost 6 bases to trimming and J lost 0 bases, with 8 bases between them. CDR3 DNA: TGTGCCAGCAGGCCCGTTCACCAAGAGACCCAGTACTTC. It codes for CASRPVHQETQYF.

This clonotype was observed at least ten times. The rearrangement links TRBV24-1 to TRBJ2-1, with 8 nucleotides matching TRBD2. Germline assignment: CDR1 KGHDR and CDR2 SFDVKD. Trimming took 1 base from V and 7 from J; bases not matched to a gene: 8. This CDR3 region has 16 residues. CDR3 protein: CATSDFGAGGRNEQFF. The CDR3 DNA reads TGTGCCACCAGTGATTTCGGGGCGGGAGGAAGGAATGAGCAGTTCTTC.

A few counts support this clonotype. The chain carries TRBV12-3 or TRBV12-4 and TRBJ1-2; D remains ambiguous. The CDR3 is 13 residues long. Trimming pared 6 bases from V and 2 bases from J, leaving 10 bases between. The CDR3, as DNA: TGTGCCAGCAGCTCAACGAGAAACTATGGCTACACCTTC. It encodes CASSSTRNYGYTF.

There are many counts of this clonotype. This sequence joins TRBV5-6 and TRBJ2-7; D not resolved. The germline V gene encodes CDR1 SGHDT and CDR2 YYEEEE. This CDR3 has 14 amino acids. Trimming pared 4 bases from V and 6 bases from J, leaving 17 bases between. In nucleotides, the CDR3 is TGTGCCAGCAGCCCCGGCCGGCTCCGAGGCGAGCAGTACTTC. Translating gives CASSPGRLRGEQYF.

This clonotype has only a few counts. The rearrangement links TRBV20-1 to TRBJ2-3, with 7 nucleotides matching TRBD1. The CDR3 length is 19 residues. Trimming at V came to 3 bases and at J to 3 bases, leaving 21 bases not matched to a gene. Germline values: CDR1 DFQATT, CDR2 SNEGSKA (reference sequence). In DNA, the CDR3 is TGCAGTGCTAGGGGGCCCGAACAGGGGAGAGCTAAATTTACAGATACGCAGTATTTT. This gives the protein CSARGPEQGRAKFTDTQYF.

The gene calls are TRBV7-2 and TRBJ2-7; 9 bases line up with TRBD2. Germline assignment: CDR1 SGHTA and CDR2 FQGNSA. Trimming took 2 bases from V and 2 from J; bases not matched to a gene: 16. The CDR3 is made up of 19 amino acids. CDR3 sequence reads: CASSLLGRTSVSPTYEQYF. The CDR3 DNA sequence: TGTGCCAGCAGCTTACTGGGGAGGACTAGCGTTTCCCCTACCTACGAGCAGTACTTC.

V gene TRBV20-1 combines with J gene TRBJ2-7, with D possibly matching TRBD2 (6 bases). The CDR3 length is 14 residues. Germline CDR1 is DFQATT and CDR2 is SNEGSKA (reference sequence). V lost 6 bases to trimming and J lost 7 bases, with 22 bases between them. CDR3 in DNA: TGCAGTGCCCTTGGGGACTGGACGTCGGGGGAGCAGTACTTC. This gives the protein CSALGDWTSGEQYF.

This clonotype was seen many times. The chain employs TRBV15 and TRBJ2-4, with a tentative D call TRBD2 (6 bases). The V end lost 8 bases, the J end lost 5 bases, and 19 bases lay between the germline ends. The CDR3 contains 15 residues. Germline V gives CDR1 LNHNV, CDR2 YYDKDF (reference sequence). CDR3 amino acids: CATGRERAVQNIQYF. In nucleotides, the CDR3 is TGTGCCACCGGCCGCGAGCGGGCCGTGCAAAACATTCAGTACTTC. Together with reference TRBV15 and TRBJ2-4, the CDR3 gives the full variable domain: DAMVIQNPRYQVTQFGKPVTLSCSQTLNHNVMYWYQQKSSQAPKLLFHYYDKDFNNEADTPDNFQSRRPNTSFCFLDIRSPGLGDTAMYLCATGRERAVQNIQYFGAGTRLSVL.

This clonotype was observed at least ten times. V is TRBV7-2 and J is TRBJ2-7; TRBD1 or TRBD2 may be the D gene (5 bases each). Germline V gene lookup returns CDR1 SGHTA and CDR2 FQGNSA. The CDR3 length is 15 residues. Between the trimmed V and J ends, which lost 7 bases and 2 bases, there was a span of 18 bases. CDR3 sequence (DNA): TGTGCCAGCACCAGTTCCGGGACGGGAACCTACGAGCAGTACTTC. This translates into CASTSSGTGTYEQYF.

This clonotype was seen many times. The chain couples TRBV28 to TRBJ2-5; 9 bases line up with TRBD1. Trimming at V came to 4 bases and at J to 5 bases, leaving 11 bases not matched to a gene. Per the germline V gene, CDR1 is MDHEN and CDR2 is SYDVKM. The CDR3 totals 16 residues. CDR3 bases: TGTGCCAGCAGTTCCGCCCTACAGGGGGCGGGTGAGACCCAGTACTTC. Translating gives CASSSALQGAGETQYF.

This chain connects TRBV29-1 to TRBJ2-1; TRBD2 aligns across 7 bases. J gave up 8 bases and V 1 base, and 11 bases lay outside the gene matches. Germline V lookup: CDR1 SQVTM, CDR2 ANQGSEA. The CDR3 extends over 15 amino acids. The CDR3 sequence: CSVEVGLESDDEQFF. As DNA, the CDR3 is TGCAGCGTTGAAGTAGGACTAGAGAGCGACGATGAGCAGTTCTTC.

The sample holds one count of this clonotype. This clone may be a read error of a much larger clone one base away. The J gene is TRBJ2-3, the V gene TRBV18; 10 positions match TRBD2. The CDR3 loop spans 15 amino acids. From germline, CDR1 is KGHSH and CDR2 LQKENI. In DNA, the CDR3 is TGTGCCAACTCAAAGCGGGAGGGCCAGACAGATACGCAGTATTTT. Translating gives CANSKREGQTDTQYF.

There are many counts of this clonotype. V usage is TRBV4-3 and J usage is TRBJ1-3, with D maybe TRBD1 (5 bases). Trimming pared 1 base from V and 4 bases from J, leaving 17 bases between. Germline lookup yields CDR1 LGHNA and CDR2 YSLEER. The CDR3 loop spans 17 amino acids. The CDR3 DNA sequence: TGCGCCAGCAGCCAAGGACCGGGTAGTGGGGGAGGAAACACCATATATTTT. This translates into CASSQGPGSGGGNTIYF.

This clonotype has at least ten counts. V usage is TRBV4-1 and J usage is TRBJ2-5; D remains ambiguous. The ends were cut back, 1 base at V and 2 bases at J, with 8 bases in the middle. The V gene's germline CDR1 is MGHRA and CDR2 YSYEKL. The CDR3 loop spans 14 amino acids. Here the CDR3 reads CASSQASFQETQYF. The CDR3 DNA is TGCGCCAGCAGCCAAGCAAGCTTTCAAGAGACCCAGTACTTC.

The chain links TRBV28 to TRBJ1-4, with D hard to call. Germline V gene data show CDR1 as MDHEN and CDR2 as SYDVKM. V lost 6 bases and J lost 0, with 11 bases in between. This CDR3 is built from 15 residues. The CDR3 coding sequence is TGTGCCAGCAGGCGCGCGACTTCAACTAATGAAAAACTGTTTTTT. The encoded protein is CASRRATSTNEKLFF. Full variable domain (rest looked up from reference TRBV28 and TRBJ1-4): DVKVTQSSRYLVKRTGEKVFLECVQDMDHENMFWYRQDPGLGLRLIYFSYDVKMKEKGDIPEGYSVSREKKERFSLILESASTNQTSMYLCASRRATSTNEKLFFGSGTQLSVL.

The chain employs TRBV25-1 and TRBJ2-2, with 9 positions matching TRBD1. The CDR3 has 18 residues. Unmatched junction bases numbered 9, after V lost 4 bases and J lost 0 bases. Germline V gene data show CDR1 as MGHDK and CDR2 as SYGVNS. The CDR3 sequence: CASSGNRGQISNTGELFF. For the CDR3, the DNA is TGTGCCAGCAGTGGCAACAGGGGGCAAATCTCGAACACCGGGGAGCTGTTTTTT.

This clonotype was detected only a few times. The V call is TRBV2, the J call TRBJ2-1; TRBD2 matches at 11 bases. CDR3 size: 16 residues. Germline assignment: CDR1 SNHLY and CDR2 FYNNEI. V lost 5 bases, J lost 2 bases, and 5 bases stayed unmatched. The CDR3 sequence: CASSLLLAGAYNEQFF. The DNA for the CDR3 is TGTGCCAGCAGTCTCCTACTAGCGGGGGCCTACAATGAGCAGTTCTTC. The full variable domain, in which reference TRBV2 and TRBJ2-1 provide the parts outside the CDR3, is EPEVTQTPSHQVTQMGQEVILRCVPISNHLYFYWYRQILGQKVEFLVSFYNNEISEKSEIFDDQFSVERPDGSNFTLKIRSTKLEDSAMYFCASSLLLAGAYNEQFFGPGTRLTVL.

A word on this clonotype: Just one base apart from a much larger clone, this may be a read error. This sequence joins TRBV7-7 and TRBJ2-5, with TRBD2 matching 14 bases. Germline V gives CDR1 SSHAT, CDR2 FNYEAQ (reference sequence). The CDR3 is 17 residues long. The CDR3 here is CVSSPFMTSGRVQTQYF. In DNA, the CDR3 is TGTGTCAGCAGCCCATTTATGACTAGCGGGAGGGTGCAGACCCAGTACTTC. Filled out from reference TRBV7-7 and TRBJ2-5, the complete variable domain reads GAGVSQSPRYKVTKRGQDVTLRCDPISSHATLYWYQQALGQGPEFLTYFNYEAQPDKSGLPSDRFSAERPEGSISTLTIQRTEQRDSAMYRCVSSPFMTSGRVQTQYFGPGTRLLVL.

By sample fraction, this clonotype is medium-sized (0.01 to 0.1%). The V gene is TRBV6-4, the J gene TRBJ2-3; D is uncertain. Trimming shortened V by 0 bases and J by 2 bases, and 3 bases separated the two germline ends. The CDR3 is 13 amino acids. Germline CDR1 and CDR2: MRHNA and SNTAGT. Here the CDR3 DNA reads TGTGCCAGCAGTGACTCTGACACAGATACGCAGTATTTT. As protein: CASSDSDTDTQYF.

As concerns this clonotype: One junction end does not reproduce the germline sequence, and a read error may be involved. The CDR3 is CVSSRLSESYNEQFF. The CDR3 DNA reads TGTGTCAGCAGCAGGCTTTCTGAATCCTACAATGAGCAGTTCTTC. V and J are TRBV7-9 and TRBJ2-1; D is undetermined. CDR3 length: 15 residues. From germline, CDR1 is SEHNR and CDR2 FQNEAQ (reference sequence).

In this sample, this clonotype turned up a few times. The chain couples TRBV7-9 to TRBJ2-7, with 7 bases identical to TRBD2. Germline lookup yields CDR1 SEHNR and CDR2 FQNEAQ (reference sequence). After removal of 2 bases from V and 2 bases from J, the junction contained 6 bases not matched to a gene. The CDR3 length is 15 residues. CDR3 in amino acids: CASSLTSGATYEQYF. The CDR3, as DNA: TGTGCCAGCAGCTTAACCAGCGGGGCAACCTACGAGCAGTACTTC.

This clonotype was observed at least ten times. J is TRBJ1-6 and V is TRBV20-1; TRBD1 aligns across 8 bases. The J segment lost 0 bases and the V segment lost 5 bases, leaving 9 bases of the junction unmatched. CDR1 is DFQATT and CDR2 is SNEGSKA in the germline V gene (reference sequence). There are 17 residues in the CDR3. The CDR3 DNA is TGCAGTGCTGGGGACAGGTCCCTTAGCTCCTATAATTCACCCCTCCACTTT. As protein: CSAGDRSLSSYNSPLHF.

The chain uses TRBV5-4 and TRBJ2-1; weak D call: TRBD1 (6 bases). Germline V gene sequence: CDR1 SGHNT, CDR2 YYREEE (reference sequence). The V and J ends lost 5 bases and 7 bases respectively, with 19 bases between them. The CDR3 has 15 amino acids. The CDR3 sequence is CASRKEGGFGNEQFF. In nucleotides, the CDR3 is TGTGCCAGCAGGAAAGAAGGGGGTTTTGGAAATGAGCAGTTCTTC. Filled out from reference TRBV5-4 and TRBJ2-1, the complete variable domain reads ETGVTQSPTHLIKTRGQQVTLRCSSQSGHNTVSWYQQALGQGPQFIFQYYREEENGRGNFPPRFSGLQFPNYSSELNVNALELDDSALYLCASRKEGGFGNEQFFGPGTRLTVL.

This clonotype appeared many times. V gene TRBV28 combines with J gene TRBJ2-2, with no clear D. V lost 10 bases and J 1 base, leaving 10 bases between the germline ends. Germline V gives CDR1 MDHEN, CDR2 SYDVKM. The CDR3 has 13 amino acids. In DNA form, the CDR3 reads TGTGCCATCGTCAACAGGAACACCGGGGAGCTGTTTTTT. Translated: CAIVNRNTGELFF.

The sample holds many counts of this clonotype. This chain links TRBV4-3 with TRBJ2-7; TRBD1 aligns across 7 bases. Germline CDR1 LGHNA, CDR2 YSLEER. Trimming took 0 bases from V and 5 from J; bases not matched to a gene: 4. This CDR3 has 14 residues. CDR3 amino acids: CASSQEGGEDEQYF. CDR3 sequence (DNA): TGCGCCAGCAGCCAAGAAGGGGGCGAAGACGAGCAGTACTTC.